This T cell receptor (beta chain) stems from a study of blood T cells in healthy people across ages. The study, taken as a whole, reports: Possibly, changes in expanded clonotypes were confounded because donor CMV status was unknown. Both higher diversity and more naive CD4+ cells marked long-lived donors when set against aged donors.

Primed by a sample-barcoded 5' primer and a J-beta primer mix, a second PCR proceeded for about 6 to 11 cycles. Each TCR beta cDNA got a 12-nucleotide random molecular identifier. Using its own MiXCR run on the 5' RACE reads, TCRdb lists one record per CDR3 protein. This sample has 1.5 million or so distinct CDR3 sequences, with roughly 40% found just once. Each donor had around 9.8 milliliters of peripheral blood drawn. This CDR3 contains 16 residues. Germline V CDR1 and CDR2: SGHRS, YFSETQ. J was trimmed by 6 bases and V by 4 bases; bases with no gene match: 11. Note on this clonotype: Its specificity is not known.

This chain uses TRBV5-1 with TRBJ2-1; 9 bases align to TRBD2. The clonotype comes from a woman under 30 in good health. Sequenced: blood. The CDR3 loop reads CASSRLPSGNVNEQFF. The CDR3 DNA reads TGCGCCAGCAGCCGTCTACCTAGCGGGAATGTCAATGAGCAGTTCTTC.